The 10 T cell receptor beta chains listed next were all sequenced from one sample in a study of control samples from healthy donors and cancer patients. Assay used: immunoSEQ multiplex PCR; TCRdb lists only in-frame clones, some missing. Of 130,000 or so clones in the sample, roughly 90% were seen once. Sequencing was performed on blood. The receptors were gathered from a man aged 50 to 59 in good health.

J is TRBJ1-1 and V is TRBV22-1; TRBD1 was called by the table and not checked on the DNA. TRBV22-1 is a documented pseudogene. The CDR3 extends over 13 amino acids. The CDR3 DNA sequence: TGTCCTGGGAGCTCTACAGGTAACACTGAAGCTTTCTTT. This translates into CPGSSTGNTEAFF.

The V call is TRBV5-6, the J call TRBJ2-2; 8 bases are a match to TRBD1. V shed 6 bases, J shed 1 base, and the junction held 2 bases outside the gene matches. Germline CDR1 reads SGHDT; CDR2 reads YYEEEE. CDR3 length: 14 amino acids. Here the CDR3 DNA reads TGTGCCAGCACCGGACAGGGGAACACCGGGGAGCTGTTTTTT. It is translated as CASTGQGNTGELFF.

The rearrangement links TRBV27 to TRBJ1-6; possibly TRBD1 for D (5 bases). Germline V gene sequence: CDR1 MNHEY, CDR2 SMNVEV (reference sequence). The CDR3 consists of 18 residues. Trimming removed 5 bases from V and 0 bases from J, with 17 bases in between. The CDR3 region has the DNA TGTGCCAGCAGTCCACAGGTCCTTCAAAGCTCCTATAATTCACCCCTCCACTTT. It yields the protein CASSPQVLQSSYNSPLHF.

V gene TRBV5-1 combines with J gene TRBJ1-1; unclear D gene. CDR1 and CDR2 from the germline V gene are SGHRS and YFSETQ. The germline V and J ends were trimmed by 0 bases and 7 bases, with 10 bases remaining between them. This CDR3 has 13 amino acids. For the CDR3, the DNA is TGCGCCAGCAGCTTGGTGGGAGTAGGTGAAGCTTTCTTT. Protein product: CASSLVGVGEAFF.

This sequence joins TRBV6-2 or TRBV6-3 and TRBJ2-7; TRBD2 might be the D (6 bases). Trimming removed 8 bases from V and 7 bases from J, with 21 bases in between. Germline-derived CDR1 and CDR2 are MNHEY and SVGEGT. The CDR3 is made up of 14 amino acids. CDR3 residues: CASGPGLSPGEQYF. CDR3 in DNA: TGTGCCAGCGGCCCGGGACTCAGTCCCGGTGAGCAGTACTTC.

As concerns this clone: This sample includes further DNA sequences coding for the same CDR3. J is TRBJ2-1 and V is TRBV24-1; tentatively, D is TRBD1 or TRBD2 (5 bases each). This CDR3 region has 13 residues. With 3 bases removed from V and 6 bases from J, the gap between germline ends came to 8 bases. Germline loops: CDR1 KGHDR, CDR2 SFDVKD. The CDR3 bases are TGTGCCACCAGTGATCCGGGACGCAATGAGCAGTTCTTC. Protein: CATSDPGRNEQFF.

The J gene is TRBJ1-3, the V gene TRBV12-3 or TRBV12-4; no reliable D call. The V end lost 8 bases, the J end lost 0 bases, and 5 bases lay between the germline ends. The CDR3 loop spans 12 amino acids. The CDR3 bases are TGTGCCAGCCGGTACTCTGGAAACACCATATATTTT. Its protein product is CASRYSGNTIYF.

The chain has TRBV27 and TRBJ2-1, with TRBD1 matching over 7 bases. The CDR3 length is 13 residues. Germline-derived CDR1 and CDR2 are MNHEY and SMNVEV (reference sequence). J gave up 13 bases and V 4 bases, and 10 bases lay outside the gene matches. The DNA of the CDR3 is TGTGCCAGCAGTTCCTTCTTGACAGGGCGACAGTTCTTC. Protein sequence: CASSSFLTGRQFF.

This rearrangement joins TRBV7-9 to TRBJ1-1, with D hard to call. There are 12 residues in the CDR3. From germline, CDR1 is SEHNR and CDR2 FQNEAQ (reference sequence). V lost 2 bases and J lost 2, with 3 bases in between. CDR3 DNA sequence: TGTGCCAGCAGCTTAATCAACACTGAAGCTTTCTTT. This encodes CASSLINTEAFF. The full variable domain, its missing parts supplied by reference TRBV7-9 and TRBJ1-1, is DTGVSQNPRHKITKRGQNVTFRCDPISEHNRLYWYRQTLGQGPEFLTYFQNEAQLEKSRLLSDRFSAERPKGSFSTLEIQRTEQGDSAMYLCASSLINTEAFFGQGTRLTVV.

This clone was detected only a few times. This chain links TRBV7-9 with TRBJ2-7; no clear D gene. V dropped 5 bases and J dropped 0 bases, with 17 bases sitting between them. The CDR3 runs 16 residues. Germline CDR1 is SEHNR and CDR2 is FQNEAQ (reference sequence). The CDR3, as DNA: TGTGCCAGCAGCCACGTAGGACGGGTAAGCTCCTACGAGCAGTACTTC. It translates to CASSHVGRVSSYEQYF.